This TCR beta chain is drawn from a study of blood T cells in healthy people across ages (dated by TCRdb to the mid-2010s). Concerning the study at large: In model experiments, roughly one uniquely barcoded TCR beta cDNA molecule per two T cells was captured by template switching. The donors were divided into four age groups: young (average around 17 years), middle-aged (around 37), aged (around 59) and long-lived (more than 75). Age-related changes in TCR beta repertoire diversity were measured in the study by deep sequencing normalized with unique cDNA molecular identifiers. To avoid experimental bias, donors of different ages were spread randomly across the sequencing lanes. The study analyzed two additional independent replicas of 1 million unique cDNA reads from the same blood draw for two donors, one aged 18 to 30 and one aged 80 or older. Study-wide findings and limitations: Observed TCR beta diversity per million T cells fell roughly linearly with age, and a significant reduction was already apparent by age around 40. Donor CMV infection status was unknown, potentially confounding age-related changes in expanded clonotypes. There was a strong correlation between observed TCR beta diversity and the percentage of naive T cells measured by flow cytometry. Bulk unsorted PBMC profiling prevented conclusive comparison of naive and antigen-experienced compartments. Estimates of total diversity from one million sequenced T cells were regarded as lower bounds and underestimates. Compared with the aged group, more naive CD4+ T cells, fewer expanded clones and increased TCR diversity were shown by the long-lived group, suggesting age selection.

This clonotype has a handful of counts. The antigen this receptor binds is unknown. It has no much larger one-base neighbor in the sample; base qualities were not kept. Donors were 40 or so systemically healthy Caucasian individuals from Russia aged roughly 6 to 100 years. Each donor gave ten milliliters of peripheral blood, drawn into EDTA-treated Vacutainer tubes. PBMCs were isolated by Ficoll-Paque density-gradient centrifugation, with at least 7 million obtained per sample. Total RNA was extracted from PBMCs with Trizol reagent, with at least 6 micrograms obtained per sample. Naive CD45RAhigh/CD27high T cell percentages were measured by flow cytometry on a PBMC aliquot from every donor. The CDR3 runs 14 amino acids, cysteine and phenylalanine included. CDR3 DNA is the only sequence kept; it has 42 bases, read in frame from the first base. CDR1 is given as MNHEY and CDR2 as SMNVEV, both from the germline V gene (reference sequence).

Library generation was performed with 5' RACE. Sequencer: Illumina HiSeq 2500. The second PCR ran for about 6 to 12 cycles and used a J-beta primer mix along with a sample-barcoded 5' primer. A unique molecular identifier was introduced onto each TCR beta cDNA molecule by a template-switch 5' adaptor carrying 12 random nucleotides. Each sample yielded at least 3 million CDR3-containing paired-end reads. The Mint cDNA synthesis kit, primed by a TRBC-specific oligonucleotide, was used to synthesize first-strand cDNA from all RNA. Following uracil-DNA glycosylase treatment, all cDNA underwent a first 18-cycle PCR with the universal primers M1SS and BC2_uni_R. Regarding the original processing steps: For normalization, 1 million high-quality reads, each with a distinct molecular identifier, were randomly selected from each sample. Instead of being binned into consensus sequences, reads that shared molecular identifiers were thrown out. MiTCR, set to a Q25 quality threshold and the strictest error-elimination algorithm, was used for CDR3 identification, clonotype clustering and error correction. Lower-bound total TCR beta diversity was estimated with a nonparametric unseen species model using Euler transformation. The public reads were reanalyzed by TCRdb: fastp trimming at Q25, MiXCR alignment, in-frame beta chains only. Each record represents a unique CDR3 protein, reported with the most common genes and DNA among its rows. The V and J calls were determined by TCRdb, not by the authors. For this sample there are approximately 1,000,000 distinct CDR3 sequences; 45% appear just once. 18% of the sample is in the top ten clones.

The rearrangement joined TRBV27 to TRBJ2-7; the D gene is perhaps TRBD2, on 6 matching bases. Judging by the DNA end, TRBJ2-1 fits better; the J call may be wrong. This sequence originates from a woman in her sixties in good health. Sequenced input: blood. The CDR3 protein sequence reads: CASSVGLNTYEQFF. DNA sequence: TGTGCCAGCAGTGTAGGACTAAACACCTACGAGCAGTTCTTC.